One and the same sample provided the 10 T cell receptor beta chains below, sequenced in a study of T-cell reconstitution after alpha-beta-depleted transplantation in children. Unique molecular identifiers were incorporated during preparation of the TCRbeta library. Each CDR3 protein gets one entry after TCRdb re-called the PCR reads with MiXCR. The profile shows 750,000 to 950,000 distinct CDR3 sequences, roughly 15% of them singletons. The material was PBMCs, mostly from graft donor cells, obtained 360 days after TCRalphabeta/CD19-depleted stem cell transplant. The receptors originated from a male patient younger than 18 who had a stem cell transplant for acute lymphoblastic leukemia, so the T cells may come from the graft donor.

Only a few counts were recorded for this clonotype. The rearrangement joins TRBV5-1 to TRBJ1-4; TRBD1 might be the D (6 bases). Germline lookup yields CDR1 SGHRS and CDR2 YFSETQ. Between the trimmed V and J ends, which lost 4 bases and 0 bases, there was a span of 13 bases. The CDR3 is 16 residues long. The CDR3 DNA sequence: TGCGCCAGCAGCACCGGACAGAAGACAACTAATGAAAAACTGTTTTTT. Encoded protein: CASSTGQKTTNEKLFF.

This clonotype was seen a few times. The rearrangement joins TRBV3-1 to TRBJ2-2; 7 nucleotides agree with TRBD1. V dropped 4 bases and J dropped 6; count of bases not matched to a gene: 8. This CDR3 is 15 amino acids long. Germline loops: CDR1 LGHDT, CDR2 YNNKEL (reference sequence). The CDR3 sequence is CASSPYRQGAGELFF. CDR3 nucleotides: TGTGCCAGCAGCCCCTACCGACAGGGCGCCGGGGAGCTGTTTTTT.

The sample holds many counts of this clonotype. This chain uses TRBV7-9 with TRBJ1-1; D call uncertain. Germline assignment: CDR1 SEHNR and CDR2 FQNEAQ (reference sequence). The CDR3 is 13 residues long. The V end was cut by 1 base, the J end by 6 bases, with 9 bases between. CDR3: CASSLGGAAEAFF. DNA for the CDR3: TGTGCCAGCAGCTTAGGAGGAGCCGCTGAAGCTTTCTTT.

The chain links TRBV27 to TRBJ2-1; 9 bases map to TRBD2. Germline V gives CDR1 MNHEY, CDR2 SMNVEV (reference sequence). V gave up 7 bases and J gave up 7 bases; unmatched junction bases: 17. CDR3 length equals 17 residues. The CDR3 bases are TGTGCCAGCACTAGCCTACTAATGGCGGGAGGGAGGAATGAGCAGTTCTTC. Its translation: CASTSLLMAGGRNEQFF.

This clonotype was seen a few times. The chain carries TRBV7-9 and TRBJ2-3, with D hard to call. Germline loops: CDR1 SEHNR, CDR2 FQNEAQ (reference sequence). The ends were cut back, 2 bases at V and 2 bases at J, with 17 bases in the middle. CDR3 length equals 17 residues. The CDR3 loop reads CASSLLLRRPDTDTQYF. CDR3 coding DNA: TGTGCCAGCAGCTTACTGCTACGTAGGCCCGACACAGATACGCAGTATTTT.

V is TRBV24-1 and J is TRBJ2-3; possibly TRBD1 for D (5 bases). Looked up from germline, CDR1 is KGHDR and CDR2 is SFDVKD. The CDR3 is 14 residues long. V lost 3 bases and J 2 bases, leaving 8 bases between the germline ends. The CDR3 DNA reads TGTGCCACCAGTGATACGGACAACACAGATACGCAGTATTTT. Its protein is CATSDTDNTDTQYF.

The genes are TRBV7-2 and TRBJ2-7; 7 bases line up with TRBD2. Trimming at V came to 3 bases and at J to 7 bases, leaving 15 bases not matched to a gene. Germline CDR1 SGHTA, CDR2 FQGNSA. The CDR3 covers 16 residues. CDR3: CASSFPNSAGLAEQYF. Written as DNA, the CDR3 is TGTGCCAGCAGCTTCCCTAACTCAGCGGGATTGGCGGAGCAGTACTTC.

This clonotype was counted only a few times. This sequence joins TRBV6-4 and TRBJ2-2, with D unclear. The CDR3 contains 12 residues. Looked up from germline, CDR1 is MRHNA and CDR2 is SNTAGT. The ends were cut back, 2 bases at V and 5 bases at J, with 3 bases in the middle. The CDR3 DNA follows: TGTGCCAGCAGTGACGGGACCGGGGAGCTGTTTTTT. It translates to CASSDGTGELFF.

The rearrangement links TRBV10-3 to TRBJ1-1; D not resolved. The CDR3 loop spans 15 amino acids. Germline assignment: CDR1 ENHRY and CDR2 SYGVKD. Trimming stripped 0 bases from V and 2 bases from J, with 10 bases between. CDR3 DNA sequence: TGTGCCATCAGTGAGTCGATGTCAGTTAACACTGAAGCTTTCTTT. This sequence encodes CAISESMSVNTEAFF.

This clonotype has just a few counts. CDR3 in DNA: TGTGCCAGTAAGGGACTAGCGGGAGGAATAGAGTTCTTC. This codes for CASKGLAGGIEFF. J is TRBJ2-1 and V is TRBV2, with TRBD2 identical over 15 bases. V lost 9 bases, J lost 14 bases, and 8 bases stayed unmatched. This CDR3 spans 13 amino acids. Germline CDR1 is SNHLY and CDR2 is FYNNEI.